This T cell receptor (beta chain) was observed in a study of OX40 agonist ivuxolimab in advanced cancers. About the research overall: Prior checkpoint blockade (anti-PD-1, anti-PD-L1 or anti-CTLA-4) was permitted; around 39% had it.

Here immunoSEQ multiplex PCR was the method, and the copy in TCRdb shows in-frame clones only, minus some. The sample yields approximately 45,000 clones, around 87% seen once. The CDR3 spans 15 residues. The V gene lost 5 bases and the J gene lost 6 bases, with 16 bases spanning the gap. Germline V gives CDR1 MDHEN, CDR2 SYDVKM. Patients were ineligible given autoimmune disease history or systemic immunosuppression. As concerns this clone: The target antigen is unknown.

Study-wide results and caveats: Patients who responded partially at 0.1-3.0 mg/kg showed clonal expansion ranking among the lowest.

This sequence joins TRBV28 and TRBJ2-2; possible D gene TRBD2, 5 bases. This specimen consisted of CD4+ or CD8+ T cells sorted from blood, obtained in a trial of the OX40 agonist ivuxolimab. The receptor comes from an adult with an advanced solid tumor such as melanoma, head and neck, liver or kidney cancer. CDR3 nucleotide sequence: TGTGCCAGCAGTCCCCCTAACGGGCGGGCCGGGGAGCTGTTTTTT. Residues: CASSPPNGRAGELFF. The whole variable domain, filled in from reference TRBV28 and TRBJ2-2, reads DVKVTQSSRYLVKRTGEKVFLECVQDMDHENMFWYRQDPGLGLRLIYFSYDVKMKEKGDIPEGYSVSREKKERFSLILESASTNQTSMYLCASSPPNGRAGELFFGEGSRLTVL.